What follows are 16 T cell receptor beta chains derived from one specimen sequenced in a study of blood T cell repertoires in COVID-19. Here immunoSEQ multiplex PCR was the method, and the copy in TCRdb shows in-frame clones only, minus some. Of approximately 170,000 clones listed, less than 90% are singletons. Sequencing input: peripheral blood. The receptors stem from a man aged 55 to 70 with acute or convalescent COVID-19.

The chain combines TRBV30 with TRBJ1-1; TRBD1 might be the D (6 bases). Germline V lookup: CDR1 GTSNPN, CDR2 SVGIG (reference sequence). Trimming left V 0 bases short and J 3 bases short, with 11 bases between. There are 14 residues in the CDR3. CDR3 sequence reads: CAWSVQGWDTEAFF. CDR3 nucleotide sequence: TGTGCCTGGAGTGTACAGGGTTGGGACACTGAAGCTTTCTTT.

On this clone itself: This same CDR3 is encoded by further DNA sequences in the sample. The rearrangement links TRBV19 to TRBJ1-1; no clear D gene. Germline V gene lookup returns CDR1 LNHDA and CDR2 SQIVND (reference sequence). This CDR3 has 13 amino acids. Trimming removed 2 bases at V and 0 bases at J, with 4 bases between. The CDR3 sequence is CASSISVNTEAFF. The CDR3 region has the DNA TGTGCCAGTAGTATATCAGTGAACACTGAAGCTTTCTTT.

The CDR3 loop is CSVDREDYGYTF. DNA of the CDR3: TGCAGCGTCGACAGGGAAGACTATGGCTACACCTTC. This sequence joins TRBV29-1 and TRBJ1-2; 7 bases are a match to TRBD1. Germline CDR1 SQVTM, CDR2 ANQGSEA. With V trimmed by 6 bases and J by 3 bases, 4 bases remained unmatched. The CDR3 has 12 residues.

The sample holds one count of this clone. The rearrangement links TRBV3-1 (or the pseudogene TRBV3-2) to TRBJ2-5; 8 positions match TRBD1. Germline CDR1 and CDR2: LGHDT and YNNKEL (reference sequence). This CDR3 contains 17 residues. V was clipped by 0 bases and J by 5 bases; unmatched bases: 11. In nucleotides, the CDR3 is TGTGCCAGCAGCCAAGAAGTTGCGGGCAGGGGGCGGGAGACCCAGTACTTC. Translated: CASSQEVAGRGRETQYF.

In this sample, this clone turned up once. This chain connects TRBV7-8 to TRBJ1-1; TRBD1 matches at 10 bases. The CDR3 length is 14 residues. With V trimmed by 4 bases and J by 9 bases, 8 bases remained unmatched. The germline CDR1 and CDR2 sequences are SGHVS and FQNEAQ. As DNA, the CDR3 is TGTGCCAGCAGCTGGGGGACAGGGGAGGGACAAGCTTTCTTT. Translated, it gives CASSWGTGEGQAFF.

V usage is TRBV27 and J usage is TRBJ1-3; 7 positions match TRBD1. This CDR3 is built from 15 residues. The germline V gene encodes CDR1 MNHEY and CDR2 SMNVEV (reference sequence). The trim removed 5 bases at V and 3 bases at J, leaving 7 bases unmatched. CDR3 coding DNA: TGTGCCAGCAGTCTAGCAGGGGGAGGTGGAAACACCATATATTTT. Its translation is CASSLAGGGGNTIYF.

The chain is built from TRBV5-1 and TRBJ1-2, with 9 bases that match TRBD1. Per the germline V gene, CDR1 is SGHRS and CDR2 is YFSETQ. V shed 3 bases and J 4 bases; nucleotides not matched to a gene: 4. The CDR3 sequence is 14 residues long. The CDR3 region is CASSSGQGSYGYTF. Here the CDR3 DNA reads TGCGCCAGCAGCTCCGGACAGGGGAGCTATGGCTACACCTTC.

This chain joins TRBV10-3 and TRBJ2-2; D is possibly TRBD1 (6 bases). V dropped 3 bases and J dropped 3 bases, with 8 bases sitting between them. In germline, CDR1 is ENHRY, CDR2 SYGVKD. The CDR3 is 14 residues long. CDR3 protein: CAISEAGDTGELFF. The CDR3, as DNA: TGTGCCATCAGTGAAGCAGGGGACACCGGGGAGCTGTTTTTT.

The chain is built from TRBV6-5 and TRBJ2-3; 12 positions match TRBD2. Trimming took 6 bases from V and 6 from J; bases not matched to a gene: 7. The V gene's germline CDR1 is MNHEY and CDR2 SVGAGI. This CDR3 comprises 15 residues. In DNA form, the CDR3 reads TGTGCCAGCAGCGGAAGAGGACTAGCGGGGGATACGCAGTATTTT. It is translated as CASSGRGLAGDTQYF.

The chain recombines TRBV20-1 with TRBJ2-1, with 7 bases identical to TRBD2. Trimming at V came to 3 bases and at J to 3 bases, leaving 8 bases not matched to a gene. The germline gives CDR1 DFQATT, CDR2 SNEGSKA (reference sequence). The CDR3 runs to 15 residues. CDR3 region: CSASKERDFYNEQFF. The CDR3 nucleotides read TGCAGTGCTAGTAAAGAGCGGGACTTCTACAATGAGCAGTTCTTC.

The chain is built from TRBV9 and TRBJ2-7; 8 positions match TRBD1. V gave up 4 bases and J gave up 0 bases; unmatched junction bases: 3. This CDR3 has 14 residues. The germline gives CDR1 SGDLS, CDR2 YYNGEE. The CDR3, as DNA: TGTGCCAGCAGCCTGGACAGGGCCTCCTACGAGCAGTACTTC. This encodes CASSLDRASYEQYF.

This chain joins TRBV10-3 and TRBJ2-7; D is possibly TRBD1 (6 bases). The V end was cut by 10 bases, the J end by 5 bases, with 15 bases between. Germline CDR1 ENHRY, CDR2 SYGVKD. This CDR3 has 12 residues. CDR3 in amino acids: CATQGSGHEQYV. CDR3 sequence (DNA): TGTGCCACGCAGGGGTCCGGCCACGAGCAGTACGTC.

This chain connects TRBV29-1 to TRBJ2-7; 7 bases agree with TRBD1. This CDR3 has 16 amino acids. Germline loops: CDR1 SQVTM, CDR2 ANQGSEA. J lost 2 bases, V lost 0 bases, and 10 bases had no gene match. The CDR3 sequence: CSVEDSRRQGPYEQYF. Here the CDR3 DNA reads TGCAGCGTTGAAGATTCTCGCCGACAGGGCCCCTACGAGCAGTACTTC.

The chain has TRBV11-1 and TRBJ2-7, with D possibly matching TRBD2 (6 bases). Trimming shortened V by 5 bases and J by 3 bases, and 11 bases separated the two germline ends. There are 13 residues in the CDR3. Germline V lookup: CDR1 SGHAT, CDR2 FQDESV (reference sequence). CDR3 loop: CASSTSGVYEQYF. In DNA, the CDR3 is TGTGCCAGCAGCACCTCGGGGGTCTACGAGCAGTACTTC.

The J gene is TRBJ2-3, the V gene TRBV1; the tabulated D call, TRBD2, remains unverified against the DNA. TRBV1 is recorded as a pseudogene. The CDR3 length is 18 residues. The CDR3 sequence is CTSSQEESSGTSTDTQYF. For the CDR3, the DNA is TGCACCAGCAGCCAAGAAGAGAGTAGCGGGACTAGCACAGATACGCAGTATTTT.

The chain has TRBV11-3 and TRBJ2-7; 9 bases agree with TRBD2. CDR1 SGHNT and CDR2 YENEEA come from the germline V gene. This CDR3 has 17 amino acids. V lost 2 bases and J lost 3; bases outside the gene matches: 11. The CDR3 here is CASSLSLGLATYYEQYF. The CDR3 DNA reads TGTGCCAGCAGCTTATCGCTAGGACTAGCGACGTACTACGAGCAGTACTTC. The whole variable domain, filled in from reference TRBV11-3 and TRBJ2-7, reads EAGVVQSPRYKIIEKKQPVAFWCNPISGHNTLYWYLQNLGQGPELLIRYENEEAVDDSQLPKDRFSAERLKGVDSTLKIQPAELGDSAVYLCASSLSLGLATYYEQYFGPGTRLTVT.